These T cell receptor beta chains were read from a single sample in a study of Graves' ophthalmopathy and Graves' hyperthyroidism. Each CDR3 protein gets one entry after TCRdb re-called the multiplex PCR reads with MiXCR. This sample has under 800,000 distinct CDR3 sequences; about 20% occur once, and the top ten carry around 6.5%. The sequenced material came from peripheral blood. The receptors originated from a woman in her late teens or twenties with stable Graves' hyperthyroidism. Some clones in this sample may be carry-over from other donors' samples. CDR3s include the opening cysteine and the closing phenylalanine or tryptophan. Each record gives: clone size, J gene, V gene, D gene, CDR3 DNA, CDR3 protein. D genes are given only for firm matches. Size tells how often a clone was seen (once, few, many) or the class of an expanded clone, and some rows leave it out.

few | TRBJ1-2 | TRBV6-2/TRBV6-3 | . | TGTGCCAGCAGCGGACAGACCACGTATGGCTACACCTTC | CASSGQTTYGYTF
many | TRBJ2-7 | TRBV28 | TRBD2 | TGTGCCAGCAGTTTGGCTAGCGGATCCAACGAGCAGTACTTC | CASSLASGSNEQYF
few | TRBJ2-4 | TRBV15 | . | TGTGCCACCAGCAGAGATTTAGGCGGAATAGCCAAAAACATTCAGTACTTC | CATSRDLGGIAKNIQYF
many | TRBJ1-1 | TRBV6-1 | . | TGTGCCAGCAGTCCTTCTACAGGGAGCACTGAAGCTTTCTTT | CASSPSTGSTEAFF
few | TRBJ2-2 | TRBV6-5 | TRBD2 | TGTGCCAGCAGTTACAAGTTAGGTAGCGGGAGGTCCGGGGAGCTGTTTTTT | CASSYKLGSGRSGELFF
. | TRBJ1-1 | TRBV6-1 | . | TGTGCCAGCAGACAATGGAGCACAGCTTTCTTT | CASRQWSTAFF
. | TRBJ2-5 | TRBV3-1 | . | TGTGCCAGCAGCCAAGATAGAGAGATCCAGTACTTC | CASSQDREIQYF
many | TRBJ2-7 | TRBV12-5 | . | TGTGCTAGTGGTTTGAGGGGTGAGCAGTACTTC | CASGLRGEQYF
few | TRBJ2-7 | TRBV27 | . | TGTGCCAGCAGTTTATCGGACAGCCCCTACGAGCAGTACTTC | CASSLSDSPYEQYF
. | TRBJ2-7 | TRBV25-1 | . | TGTGCCAGCAGTGTCCAGTGGAGGGGTAGTTACGAGCAGTACTTC | CASSVQWRGSYEQYF
many | TRBJ2-5 | TRBV7-2 | . | TGTGCCAGCAGCTTAGAAATGCAGGAAGAGACCCAGTACTTC | CASSLEMQEETQYF
many | TRBJ1-1 | TRBV12-3/TRBV12-4 | TRBD1 | TGTGCCAGCAGTACGATGGACAGGGGGACTGAAGCTTTCTTT | CASSTMDRGTEAFF
many | TRBJ2-5 | TRBV6-1 | . | TGTGCCAGCAGTGAAATGGGCGGACAAATTCAAGAGACCCAGTACTTC | CASSEMGGQIQETQYF
few | TRBJ1-1 | TRBV18 | TRBD1 | TGTGCCAGCTCACTCCTCCGGACAGGTCTGAACACTGAAGCTTTCTTT | CASSLLRTGLNTEAFF
many | TRBJ2-2 | TRBV19 | . | TGTGCCAGTGGAAGGACGACGAACACCGGGGAGCTGTTTTTT | CASGRTTNTGELFF